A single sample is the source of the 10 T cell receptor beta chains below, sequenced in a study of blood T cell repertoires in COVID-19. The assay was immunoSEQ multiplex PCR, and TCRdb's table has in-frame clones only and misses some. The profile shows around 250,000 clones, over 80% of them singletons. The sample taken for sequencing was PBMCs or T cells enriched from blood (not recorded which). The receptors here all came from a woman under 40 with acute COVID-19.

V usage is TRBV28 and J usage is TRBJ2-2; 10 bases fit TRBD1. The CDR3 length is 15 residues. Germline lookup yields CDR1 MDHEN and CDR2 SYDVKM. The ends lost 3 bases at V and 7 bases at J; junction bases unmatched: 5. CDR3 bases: TGTGCCAGCAGTTTGACAGGGGGCGCCGGCGGGGAGCTGTTTTTT. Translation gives CASSLTGGAGGELFF.

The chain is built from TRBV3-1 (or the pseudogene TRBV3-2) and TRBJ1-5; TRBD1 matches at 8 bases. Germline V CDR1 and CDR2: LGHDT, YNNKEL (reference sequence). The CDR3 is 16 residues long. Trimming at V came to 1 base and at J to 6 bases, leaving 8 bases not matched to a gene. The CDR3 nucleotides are TGTGCCAGCAGCCAAGTGGCAGGGGGCGCGGTTCAGCCCCAGCATTTT. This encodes CASSQVAGGAVQPQHF.

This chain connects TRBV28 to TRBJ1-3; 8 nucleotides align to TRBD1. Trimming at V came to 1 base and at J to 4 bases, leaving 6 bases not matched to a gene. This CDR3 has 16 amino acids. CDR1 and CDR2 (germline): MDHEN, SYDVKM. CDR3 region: CASSLFQGATGNTIYF. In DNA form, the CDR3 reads TGTGCCAGCAGTTTATTCCAGGGGGCAACGGGAAACACCATATATTTT.

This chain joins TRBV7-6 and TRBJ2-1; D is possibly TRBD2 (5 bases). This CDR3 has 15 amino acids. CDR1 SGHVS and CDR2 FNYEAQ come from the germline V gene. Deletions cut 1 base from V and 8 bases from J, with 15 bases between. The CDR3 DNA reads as TGTGCCAGCAGCTTAGAGAGGGAAAGTAACGATGAGCAGTTCTTC. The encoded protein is CASSLERESNDEQFF.

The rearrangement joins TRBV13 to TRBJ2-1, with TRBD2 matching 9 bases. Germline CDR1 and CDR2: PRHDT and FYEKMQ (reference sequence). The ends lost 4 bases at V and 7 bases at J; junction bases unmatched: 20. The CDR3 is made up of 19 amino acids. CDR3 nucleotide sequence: TGTGCCAGCAGCTCAGACTTCCCGACTAGCGGACAGGAAGGGAATGAGCAGTTCTTC. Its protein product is CASSSDFPTSGQEGNEQFF. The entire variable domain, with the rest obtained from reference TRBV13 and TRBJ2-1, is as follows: AAGVIQSPRHLIKEKRETATLKCYPIPRHDTVYWYQQGPGQDPQFLISFYEKMQSDKGSIPDRFSAQQFSDYHSELNMSSLELGDSALYFCASSSDFPTSGQEGNEQFFGPGTRLTVL.

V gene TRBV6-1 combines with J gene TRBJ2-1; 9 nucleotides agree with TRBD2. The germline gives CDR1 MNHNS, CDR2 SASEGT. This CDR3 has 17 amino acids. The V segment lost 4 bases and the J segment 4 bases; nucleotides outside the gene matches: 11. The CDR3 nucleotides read TGTGCCAGCAGTGGCCTTTTGGGACTAGCCGTTTACAATGAGCAGTTCTTC. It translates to CASSGLLGLAVYNEQFF.

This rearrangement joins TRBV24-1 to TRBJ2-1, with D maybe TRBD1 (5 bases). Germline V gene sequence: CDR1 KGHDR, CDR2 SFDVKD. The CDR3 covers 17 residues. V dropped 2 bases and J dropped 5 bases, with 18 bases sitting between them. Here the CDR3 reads CATSDSTRGQGNNEQFF. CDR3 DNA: TGTGCCACCAGTGATTCAACGCGAGGACAAGGGAACAATGAGCAGTTCTTC.

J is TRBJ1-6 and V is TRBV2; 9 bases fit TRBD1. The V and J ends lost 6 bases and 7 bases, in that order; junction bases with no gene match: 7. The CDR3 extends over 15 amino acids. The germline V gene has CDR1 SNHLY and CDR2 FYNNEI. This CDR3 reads CASSRDRVGNSPLHF. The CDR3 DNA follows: TGTGCCAGCAGCCGGGACAGGGTAGGAAATTCACCCCTCCACTTT.

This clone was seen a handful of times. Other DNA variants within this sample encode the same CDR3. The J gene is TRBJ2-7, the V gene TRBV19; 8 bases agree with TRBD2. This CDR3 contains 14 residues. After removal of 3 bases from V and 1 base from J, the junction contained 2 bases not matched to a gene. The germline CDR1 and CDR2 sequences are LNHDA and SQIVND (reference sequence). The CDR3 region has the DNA TGTGCCAGTAGTATTACTAGCGGTTCCTACGAGCAGTACTTC. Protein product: CASSITSGSYEQYF.

CDR3 bases: TGCGCCAGCAGCCCTAAGTTTGATTCTAGCACAGATACGCAGTATTTT. Amino acids: CASSPKFDSSTDTQYF. The gene calls are TRBV5-1 and TRBJ2-3; D unclear. The CDR3 covers 16 residues. Germline lookup yields CDR1 SGHRS and CDR2 YFSETQ. V was clipped by 4 bases and J by 0 bases, with 15 bases between them.